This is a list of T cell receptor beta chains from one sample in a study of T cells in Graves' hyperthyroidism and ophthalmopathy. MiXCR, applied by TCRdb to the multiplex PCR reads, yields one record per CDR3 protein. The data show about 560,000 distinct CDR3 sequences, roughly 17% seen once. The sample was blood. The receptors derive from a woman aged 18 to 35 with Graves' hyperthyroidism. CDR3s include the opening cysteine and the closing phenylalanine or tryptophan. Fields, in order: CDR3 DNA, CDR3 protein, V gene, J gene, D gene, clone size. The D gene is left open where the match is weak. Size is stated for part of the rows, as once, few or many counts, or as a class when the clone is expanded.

TGCAGCGCGGGACCCCAGAACACTGAAGCTTTCTTT,CSAGPQNTEAFF,TRBV29-1,TRBJ1-1,NA,few
TGTGCCAGTAGTGCAACAGGGGGTCTCTACGAGCAGTACTTC,CASSATGGLYEQYF,TRBV19,TRBJ2-7,TRBD1,NA
TGTGCCAGCAGCCAAGAGGTTGGGGGTCGTTCACCCCTCCACTTT,CASSQEVGGRSPLHF,TRBV3-1,TRBJ1-6,NA,NA
TGTGCCAGCAGCTTAGGGGTACAGGCAGGGACCCAGTACTTC,CASSLGVQAGTQYF,TRBV7-2,TRBJ2-5,NA,many
TGTGCCACCAGCAGAGCGAGGTATGAGCAGTTCTTC,CATSRARYEQFF,TRBV15,TRBJ2-1,NA,NA
TGCGCCAGCAGACCCTCCGGGACTAGCGGGAGAGTTGCCGATGAGCAGTTCTTC,CASRPSGTSGRVADEQFF,TRBV5-1,TRBJ2-1,TRBD2,few
TGTGCCAGCAGCCAAGTTTCAGCGGGGGGGCGTAATGAGCAGTACTTC,CASSQVSAGGRNEQYF,TRBV4-2,TRBJ2-7,TRBD2,NA
TGTGCCAGCAGTTACTCTCCAGCGGGGGTTTGGCACGAGCAGTACTTC,CASSYSPAGVWHEQYF,TRBV6-2/TRBV6-3,TRBJ2-7,TRBD2,many
TGTGCCAGCAGCCAGATCGTAGGACTAGCGGGAGCGGATACGCAGTATTTT,CASSQIVGLAGADTQYF,TRBV3-1,TRBJ2-3,TRBD2,many
TGTGCCAGCAGCCTAAACGGGGACAGGGGGCGTTCGGTAGAGACCCAGTACTTC,CASSLNGDRGRSVETQYF,TRBV5-6,TRBJ2-5,TRBD1,NA
TGTGCCAGCACGTGGTGGGCTTACGAGCAGTACTTC,CASTWWAYEQYF,TRBV11-2,TRBJ2-7,NA,many
TGTGCCAGCACCTCGATCTTGGGGCAAGGCTACACCTTC,CASTSILGQGYTF,TRBV6-1,TRBJ1-2,NA,many
TGCAGTGCTAGACCCGGGACAGCCACCGAGCAGTACTTC,CSARPGTATEQYF,TRBV20-1,TRBJ2-7,TRBD1,many
TGTGCCAGCAGCGTAGGGGTGACAGGCTACGAGCAGTACTTC,CASSVGVTGYEQYF,TRBV9,TRBJ2-7,NA,NA
TGTGCCATCAGTGAAGCAGGTCCCACAGATACGCAGTATTTT,CAISEAGPTDTQYF,TRBV10-3,TRBJ2-3,NA,many
TGTGCCAGCAGTGGGCATTTGGGCTATGGCTACACCTTC,CASSGHLGYGYTF,TRBV12-3/TRBV12-4,TRBJ1-2,NA,NA
TGTGCCAGCAGTGAATCTTCCCCAGCGGGAGGGCCTTGGGGAGTCGATGAGCAGTTCTTC,CASSESSPAGGPWGVDEQFF,TRBV25-1,TRBJ2-1,TRBD2,NA